This section outlines one TCR beta chain sequence together with its context. Trimming took 3 bases from V and 4 from J, leaving 15 bases between them. Germline loops: CDR1 DFQATT, CDR2 SNEGSKA (reference sequence). The length of the CDR3 is 15 residues. This record comes from a study of T cells in Graves' hyperthyroidism and ophthalmopathy. The investigators amplified TCR beta CDR3 regions from RNA transcripts. A set of HTBI primers served as the primers for a first-round RT-PCR of the TCR CDR3. MiXCR was run by TCRdb on the multiplex PCR reads, yielding one entry per CDR3 protein. Of around 400,000 distinct CDR3 sequences listed, roughly 15% are singletons.

This sequence was found in a woman in her sixties or seventies with Graves' ophthalmopathy. The rearrangement uses TRBV20-1 and TRBJ2-2; D may be TRBD1 (5 bases). The sequenced material came from blood. The CDR3 reads CSASDARGSTGELFF. In nucleotides, the CDR3 is TGCAGTGCTAGTGATGCTAGGGGTTCCACCGGGGAGCTGTTTTTT.